Listed below are T cell receptor beta chains from one sample, sequenced in a study of Ad26.COV2.S vaccination and SARS-CoV-2 variants. Clones were sequenced by immunoSEQ multiplex PCR, and TCRdb holds only the in-frame ones, with some missing. The table shows 350,000 to 450,000 clones, with about 88% occurring only once. The specimen was peripheral blood, collected in a trial of Ad26.COV2.S vaccine versus placebo. All receptors derive from a person between 18 and 65 years old who received the Ad26.COV2.S COVID-19 vaccine or a placebo. Each CDR3 is given with its conserved first and last residue.

>TRBV6-6|TRBJ2-6
CASSYSNPVGANVLTF
>TRBV5-1|TRBJ2-7
CASSLSGQGLDEQYF
>TRBV11-2|TRBJ2-1
CASSLREFADYNEQFF
>TRBV7-3|TRBJ2-5
CASSQYAGQETQYF
>TRBV7-9|TRBJ2-2
CASSLHTSGRAGELFF
>TRBV7-9|TRBJ1-2
CASSGSNYGYTF
>TRBV6-5|TRBJ2-7
CASSRPSGGGEQYF
>TRBV5-4|TRBJ1-6
CASSLEQGGSPLHF
>TRBV10-3|TRBJ1-2
CAISPREEHGYTF
>TRBV28|TRBJ1-2
CASSPPRGYGYTF
>TRBV3-1/TRBV3-2|TRBJ1-3
CASSQESVSGNTIYF
>TRBV7-2|TRBJ2-2
CASSLGRGELFF
>TRBV9|TRBJ1-2
CASSLGTAANYGYTF
>TRBV29-1|TRBJ1-6
CSVRTGHNSPLHF
>TRBV28|TRBJ2-5
CASINRVAGLETQYF
>TRBV12-3/TRBV12-4|TRBJ2-7
CASSSDRGEQYF
>TRBV5-6|TRBJ1-1
CASSAQGSNTEAFF
>TRBV6-4|TRBJ1-1
CASRAAWNTEAFF
>TRBV7-9|TRBJ1-5
CASSLTDTGPQHF
>TRBV6-6|TRBJ2-5
CASSYRTAQYQETQYF
>TRBV19|TRBJ1-2
CASSPRNYGYTF
>TRBV2|TRBJ1-6
CASSGRQALAPNSPLHF
>TRBV10-1|TRBJ2-1
CASSESVRGHNEQFF
>TRBV4-1|TRBJ2-1
CASSNREYNEQFF
>TRBV9|TRBJ1-2
CASSGRDRYGYTF
>TRBV25-1|TRBJ2-5
CASSEYGGRKTQYF
>TRBV19|TRBJ2-1
CASSIGGYNEQFF
>TRBV5-1|TRBJ2-5
CASSPLGLAGPGETQYF
>TRBV4-2|TRBJ2-3
CASNSGGTDTQYF
>TRBV30|TRBJ2-1
CAWSWAGGEQFF
>TRBV7-2|TRBJ1-3
CASRKGVFSGNTIYF
>TRBV6-2/TRBV6-3|TRBJ2-5
CASSFSRDETQYF
>TRBV24-1|TRBJ2-5
CATKGALQETQYF
>TRBV5-6|TRBJ1-2
CASSPRGIGYGYTF
>TRBV7-2|TRBJ2-2
CASSLADFNTGELFF
>TRBV28|TRBJ1-5
CASTVRTGRQPQHF
>TRBV10-3|TRBJ1-1
CAIRETGTEAFF
>TRBV5-1|TRBJ2-5
CASSLATGSETQYF
>TRBV11-2|TRBJ1-3
CASSSGGTGGYSGNTIYF
>TRBV5-1|TRBJ2-7
CASSLVFAGAGAEQYF
>TRBV24-1|TRBJ2-3
CATSDRGTRINTDTQYF
>TRBV5-6|TRBJ2-3
CASSSTTSGRAYTQYF
>TRBV2|TRBJ2-6
CASSPGANVLTF
>TRBV3-1/TRBV3-2|TRBJ1-6
CASSQDLRNSPLHF
>TRBV14|TRBJ2-7
CASGGLAVYEQYF
>TRBV25-1|TRBJ2-5
CASSGDSRQETQYF
>TRBV28|TRBJ1-2
CASGETGSYGYTF
>TRBV5-4|TRBJ1-2
CASSFPGQGIIYGYTF
>TRBV2|TRBJ2-3
CASSGRRAGGPPDTQYF
>TRBV5-1|TRBJ1-3
CASSLAIGQATSGNTIYF
>TRBV21-1|TRBJ2-3
CASSERLAGGPKDTQYF
>TRBV3-1/TRBV3-2|TRBJ2-1
CASSQGAGGYNEQFF
>TRBV18|TRBJ1-4
CASSPLSGGLSEKLFF
>TRBV10-3|TRBJ2-3
CAISSRMTDTQYF
>TRBV18|TRBJ2-7
CASSKGHDKAFPYEQYF
>TRBV3-1/TRBV3-2|TRBJ2-1
CASSQDVAGGREQFF
>TRBV3-1/TRBV3-2|TRBJ2-2
CASSRGQGGGELFF
>TRBV30|TRBJ2-3
CAWETSGSDTQYF